This section outlines one T cell receptor beta chain sequence together with its context. These data originate in a study of blood T cell repertoires in COVID-19. Across the study: The United States, Italy and Spain were the sources of the acute and convalescent COVID-19 samples. T cells, B-cell-depleted T cells, or PBMCs provided the cDNA or gDNA that served as material.

Authors' methods: The assay estimated nucleated cells by amplifying reference gene primers. Some clones are missing from TCRdb's copy, which holds only in-frame ones; the method was immunoSEQ multiplex PCR. V and J calls and clone size are given by that table; D and trimming were obtained from the DNA. The table has about 75,000 clones, more than 65% seen once. Trimming took off 4 bases at V and 1 base at J, with 17 bases between the two ends. The germline CDR1 and CDR2 sequences are SGDLS and YYNGEE. The CDR3 sequence is 16 residues long. Sample: peripheral blood. This clonotype was sampled from a woman older than 75 with active or convalescent COVID-19. The J gene is TRBJ1-1, the V gene TRBV9; tentative D call: TRBD1 (5 bases). CDR3 residues: CASSRAGGSPNTEAFF. The CDR3 nucleotides are TGTGCCAGCAGCCGCGCGGGGGGGTCCCCGAACACTGAAGCTTTCTTT.